The T cell receptor (beta chain) under discussion was sequenced for a study of molecular identifiers for immune sequencing clone quantification. Findings of the study overall: Among effectors, clones above 20 RNA copies held over 99% of molecules; among naive cells, under 1%.

TCRdb analysed the PCR reads with MiXCR anew, one entry per CDR3 protein. The sample yields approximately 590,000 distinct CDR3 sequences, about 25% seen once. V gave up 4 bases and J gave up 4 bases, with 22 bases separating them. The CDR3 runs to 16 residues. The germline gives CDR1 DFQATT, CDR2 SNEGSKA (reference sequence). This clonotype was detected a few times. Its antigen is still unknown. This rearrangement joins TRBV20-1 to TRBJ1-2; tentative D call: TRBD1 (5 bases). The receptor comes from a human donor in good health. Some libraries in this study had Jurkat cell RNA spiked in. Sequencing was performed on naive CD8+ T cells from blood, with Jurkat cell RNA spiked in. Subset denoted: FACS-sorted CD8+CD4-CCR7+CD45RA+ naive T cells. CDR3 loop: CSAKVRSGVRRYGYTF. DNA of the CDR3: TGCAGTGCTAAGGTCCGGTCGGGGGTCCGTCGCTATGGCTACACCTTC.